This T cell receptor beta chain derives from a study of blood T cell repertoires in COVID-19. Trimming shortened V by 6 bases and J by 5 bases, and 8 bases separated the two germline ends. Germline CDR1 and CDR2: SGHNT and YYREEE (reference sequence). The CDR3 consists of 11 residues. Per the authors' pipeline: Amplification of reference gene primers provided the estimated nucleated cell counts. Generated by immunoSEQ multiplex PCR, the TCRdb table keeps only in-frame clones and is missing some. V and J calls and clone size are copied from that table; D and trimming were computed from the DNA. This sample has about 250,000 clones, with 85% to 90% found just once.

Specimen: peripheral blood. The TCR comes from a man older than 75 with acute or convalescent COVID-19. The chain carries TRBV5-4 and TRBJ1-2; D is possibly TRBD1 (6 bases). CDR3 amino acids: CASKQGYGYTF. The CDR3 region has the DNA TGTGCCAGCAAACAGGGATATGGCTACACCTTC.